The entry below gives a single T cell receptor beta chain sequence along with its context. What it recognizes is unknown. These data are taken from a study of cytomegalovirus exposure and HLA in healthy donors. At the level of the study: Counted in an early data release were tens of millions of unique TCRs from HLA-typed donors. Study-level points and caveats: Reported results showed that the classifier diagnosed cytomegalovirus status with high specificity and sensitivity. Versus the 666-donor mean, an Asian-associated ancestry cluster reportedly showed fewer N-insertions in a later analysis.

Vbeta (60) and Jbeta (13) primers were used in the PCR. TCRdb's table, derived via immunoSEQ multiplex PCR, lists solely in-frame clones and lacks some. The table has about 45,000 clones, more than 45% seen once; the top ten hold 6%. The study sampled nominally healthy donors, though unrecorded immune exposures were likely. This receptor was obtained from a man aged 55-75 years in good health and CMV-seronegative. Sequencing was done on a sample of PBMCs.

In DNA form, the CDR3 reads TGTGCCATCACAGGGGGGACGAACACCGGGGAGCTGTTTTTT. Translating gives CAITGGTNTGELFF. V gene TRBV7-9 combines with J gene TRBJ2-2; TRBD1 matches at 8 bases. CDR1 and CDR2 from the germline V gene are SEHNR and FQNEAQ (reference sequence). This CDR3 is 14 amino acids long. Trimming took 10 bases from V and 0 from J; bases not matched to a gene: 4. The complete variable domain, with remaining parts taken from reference TRBV7-9 and TRBJ2-2, reads DTGVSQNPRHKITKRGQNVTFRCDPISEHNRLYWYRQTLGQGPEFLTYFQNEAQLEKSRLLSDRFSAERPKGSFSTLEIQRTEQGDSAMYLCAITGGTNTGELFFGEGSRLTVL.